The clone carrying this T cell receptor beta chain has a single count. Its antigen remains unidentified. Clones were sequenced by immunoSEQ multiplex PCR, and TCRdb holds only the in-frame ones, with some missing. The sample carries 45,000 to 65,000 clones, approximately 84% recorded once. This sample stems from a study of OX40 agonist ivuxolimab in advanced cancers. Findings of the study overall: At doses 0.1 to 3.0 mg/kg, CD4+ and CD8+ clones expanded. Specificity for antigen went undetermined in the expanded peripheral T cells.

The CDR3 covers 14 residues. Per the germline V gene, CDR1 is SGHRS and CDR2 is YFSETQ. V was trimmed by 2 bases and J by 4 bases, leaving 12 bases between them. Patients with autoimmune history or systemic immunosuppression were excluded. At cycle 4 day 1, cycle 7 day 1, and baseline, blood was sampled. The sample consisted of CD4+ or CD8+ T cells sorted from blood, taken in a trial of the OX40 agonist ivuxolimab. This clonotype originated in an adult with an advanced solid tumor such as melanoma, head and neck, liver or kidney cancer. V is TRBV5-1 and J is TRBJ1-1; the D is unclear. The CDR3 sequence: CASSFVGSGTEAFF. The DNA for the CDR3 is TGCGCCAGCAGCTTCGTCGGGTCGGGCACTGAAGCTTTCTTT.